A selection of T cell receptor beta chains follows, all from one sample in a study of T cell responses to AZD1222 COVID-19 vaccine. The data were produced by immunoSEQ multiplex PCR, yet TCRdb's version contains in-frame clones alone and is incomplete. This sample has approximately 220,000 clones, with around 93% found just once. The sequences come from peripheral blood, collected on day 0 of MenACWY control vaccination. The receptor set was obtained from an adult in good health. Both conserved end residues are part of each CDR3. The D gene is left open where the match is weak. The listing skips clone size in some rows; elsewhere it reads once, few, many or a size class.

CDR3 length: 14
J gene: TRBJ2-5
D gene: NA
V gene: TRBV7-2
clone size: once
CDR3 protein: CASSYGGQGETQYF
CDR3 DNA: TGTGCCAGCAGCTACGGGGGGCAGGGGGAGACCCAGTACTTC

CDR3 length: 15
J gene: TRBJ2-3
D gene: TRBD1
V gene: TRBV5-1
clone size: NA
CDR3 protein: CASFHGTGATDTQYF
CDR3 DNA: TGCGCCAGCTTCCATGGGACAGGGGCCACAGATACGCAGTATTTT

CDR3 length: 17
J gene: TRBJ1-2
D gene: NA
V gene: TRBV19
clone size: NA
CDR3 protein: CASSEVGHSGANYGYTF
CDR3 DNA: TGTGCCAGTAGCGAAGTGGGACATAGTGGGGCTAACTATGGCTACACCTTC

CDR3 length: 13
J gene: TRBJ2-5
D gene: TRBD1
V gene: TRBV10-3
clone size: NA
CDR3 protein: CAIRLDRQETQYF
CDR3 DNA: TGTGCCATCAGACTGGACAGGCAAGAGACCCAGTACTTC

CDR3 length: 14
J gene: TRBJ2-2
D gene: NA
V gene: TRBV27
clone size: few
CDR3 protein: CASSLNPVGGELFF
CDR3 DNA: TGTGCCAGCAGTTTAAATCCGGTGGGCGGGGAGCTGTTTTTT

CDR3 length: 15
J gene: TRBJ2-2
D gene: NA
V gene: TRBV7-2
clone size: NA
CDR3 protein: CASSLGRGNTGELFF
CDR3 DNA: TGTGCCAGCAGCTTAGGCAGGGGGAACACCGGGGAGCTGTTTTTT

CDR3 length: 17
J gene: TRBJ1-1
D gene: NA
V gene: TRBV5-4
clone size: NA
CDR3 protein: CASSLAWGRPEDTEAFF
CDR3 DNA: TGTGCCAGCAGCTTGGCCTGGGGCAGGCCAGAAGATACTGAAGCTTTCTTT

CDR3 length: 16
J gene: TRBJ2-1
D gene: NA
V gene: TRBV5-1
clone size: NA
CDR3 protein: CASSPEAASEYNEQFF
CDR3 DNA: TGCGCCAGCAGCCCAGAGGCGGCCTCAGAGTACAATGAGCAGTTCTTC

CDR3 length: 17
J gene: TRBJ1-3
D gene: NA
V gene: TRBV5-1
clone size: NA
CDR3 protein: CASSLGYWGSSGNTIYF
CDR3 DNA: TGCGCCAGCAGCTTGGGCTATTGGGGGTCCTCTGGAAACACCATATATTTT

CDR3 length: 15
J gene: TRBJ2-3
D gene: TRBD2
V gene: TRBV7-9
clone size: once
CDR3 protein: CASSLGLADTDTQYF
CDR3 DNA: TGTGCCAGCAGCTTAGGGCTAGCGGACACAGATACGCAGTATTTT

CDR3 length: 13
J gene: TRBJ1-2
D gene: NA
V gene: TRBV28
clone size: NA
CDR3 protein: CASSLRPEYGYTF
CDR3 DNA: TGTGCCAGCAGTTTACGGCCGGAGTATGGCTACACCTTC

CDR3 length: 15
J gene: TRBJ1-5
D gene: NA
V gene: TRBV2
clone size: NA
CDR3 protein: CASSDGGISNQPQHF
CDR3 DNA: TGTGCCAGCTCTGATGGGGGGATTAGCAATCAGCCCCAGCATTTT

CDR3 length: 14
J gene: TRBJ1-2
D gene: TRBD1
V gene: TRBV5-1
clone size: NA
CDR3 protein: CASSQGTANYGYTF
CDR3 DNA: TGCGCCAGCAGCCAAGGGACAGCTAACTATGGCTACACCTTC

CDR3 length: 13
J gene: TRBJ2-1
D gene: TRBD1
V gene: TRBV6-6
clone size: NA
CDR3 protein: CASRPGQRNEQFF
CDR3 DNA: TGTGCCAGCAGACCGGGACAGCGGAATGAGCAGTTCTTC

CDR3 length: 13
J gene: TRBJ1-6
D gene: NA
V gene: TRBV7-9
clone size: NA
CDR3 protein: CASSWGGGSPLHF
CDR3 DNA: TGTGCCAGCAGCTGGGGGGGCGGTTCACCCCTCCACTTT

CDR3 length: 12
J gene: TRBJ1-2
D gene: NA
V gene: TRBV19
clone size: once
CDR3 protein: CASVQGSYGYTF
CDR3 DNA: TGTGCCAGCGTTCAGGGTAGCTATGGCTACACCTTC

CDR3 length: 17
J gene: TRBJ2-7
D gene: TRBD2
V gene: TRBV7-9
clone size: NA
CDR3 protein: CASSLGLAGARAYEQYF
CDR3 DNA: TGTGCCAGCAGCTTGGGGCTAGCGGGGGCCCGCGCCTACGAGCAGTACTTC

CDR3 length: 15
J gene: TRBJ1-2
D gene: NA
V gene: TRBV18
clone size: NA
CDR3 protein: CASSPPVSSNYGYTF
CDR3 DNA: TGTGCCAGCTCACCACCAGTATCCTCGAACTATGGCTACACCTTC

CDR3 length: 15
J gene: TRBJ1-5
D gene: NA
V gene: TRBV6-1
clone size: NA
CDR3 protein: CASSDLSQGGQPQHF
CDR3 DNA: TGTGCCAGCAGTGATCTTTCTCAGGGTGGCCAGCCCCAGCATTTT

CDR3 length: 12
J gene: TRBJ2-5
D gene: NA
V gene: TRBV27
clone size: NA
CDR3 protein: CASSLSGETQYF
CDR3 DNA: TGTGCCAGCAGTTTATCCGGGGAGACCCAGTACTTC

CDR3 length: 11
J gene: TRBJ2-5
D gene: NA
V gene: TRBV20-1
clone size: NA
CDR3 protein: CSATVRETQYF
CDR3 DNA: TGCAGTGCTACCGTAAGAGAGACCCAGTACTTC

CDR3 length: 20
J gene: TRBJ2-2
D gene: TRBD1
V gene: TRBV4-1
clone size: NA
CDR3 protein: CASSQDPYTRTGFDTGELFF
CDR3 DNA: TGCGCCAGCAGCCAAGACCCCTACACCCGGACAGGGTTCGACACCGGGGAGCTGTTTTTT